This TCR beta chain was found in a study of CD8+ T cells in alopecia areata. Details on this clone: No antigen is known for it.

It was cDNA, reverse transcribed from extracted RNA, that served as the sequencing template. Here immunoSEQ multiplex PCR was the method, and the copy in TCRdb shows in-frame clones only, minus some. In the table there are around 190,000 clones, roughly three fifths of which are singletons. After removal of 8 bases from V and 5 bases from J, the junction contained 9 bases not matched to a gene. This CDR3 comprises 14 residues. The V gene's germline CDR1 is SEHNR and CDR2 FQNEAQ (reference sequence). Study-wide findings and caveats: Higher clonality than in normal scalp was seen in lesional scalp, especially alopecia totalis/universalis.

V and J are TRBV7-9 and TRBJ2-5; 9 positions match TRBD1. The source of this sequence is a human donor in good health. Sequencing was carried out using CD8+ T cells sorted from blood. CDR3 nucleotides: TGTGCCAGCCGAGGGGACAGGGTATTCGAGACCCAGTACTTC. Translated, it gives CASRGDRVFETQYF.